This entry lists 8 T cell receptor beta chains sequenced from one sample in a study of T cell responses to AZD1222 COVID-19 vaccine. Repertoires were generated with immunoSEQ multiplex PCR, while TCRdb's copy carries only in-frame clones and drops some. The data show 60,000 to 80,000 clones, with 60% to 85% seen just once and approximately 47% held by the top ten. The input for sequencing was peripheral blood, taken 28 days after the second AZD1222 dose. These receptors all stem from an adult who received the AZD1222 COVID-19 vaccine.

This clone has only a few counts. V usage is TRBV7-8 and J usage is TRBJ1-4; D gene unclear. The CDR3 length is 16 residues. Germline-derived CDR1 and CDR2 are SGHVS and FQNEAQ. V was clipped by 0 bases and J by 0 bases, with 8 bases between them. The CDR3 reads CASSLATDPTNEKLFF. Written as DNA, the CDR3 is TGTGCCAGCAGCTTAGCAACAGACCCAACTAATGAAAAACTGTTTTTT.

In its sample, this clone was seen a few times. The chain employs TRBV18 and TRBJ2-1, with 7 bases aligning to TRBD2. The CDR3 length is 16 residues. From germline, CDR1 is KGHSH and CDR2 LQKENI. The V gene end was trimmed by 3 bases and the J gene end by 6 bases; junction bases not matched to a gene: 11. CDR3 bases: TGTGCCAGCTCACCTTTTGGCGGGAGTTCCCTCAATGAGCAGTTCTTC. Its protein is CASSPFGGSSLNEQFF.

V is TRBV13 and J is TRBJ2-5; TRBD1 or TRBD2 may be the D gene (5 bases each). The CDR3 runs 17 residues. The V end was cut by 6 bases, the J end by 5 bases, with 25 bases between. Germline CDR1 reads PRHDT; CDR2 reads FYEKMQ (reference sequence). CDR3: CASSSPAYGGDPETQYF. CDR3 in DNA: TGTGCCAGCAGTTCGCCCGCATATGGGGGAGACCCTGAGACCCAGTACTTC.

The rearrangement links TRBV28 to TRBJ1-5, with D possibly being TRBD1 (5 bases). CDR3 length: 12 residues. The germline V gene encodes CDR1 MDHEN and CDR2 SYDVKM. V dropped 8 bases and J dropped 7 bases, with 12 bases sitting between them. CDR3 in DNA: TGTGCCAGCCAGGGTTTGGGACAGCCCCAGCATTTT. It codes for CASQGLGQPQHF.

The CDR3 region is CASSLYGSPYEQYF. Written as DNA, the CDR3 is TGTGCCAGCAGCTTGTATGGGAGCCCCTACGAGCAGTACTTC. The chain links TRBV5-6 to TRBJ2-7, with D perhaps matching TRBD2 (5 bases). V was pared by 1 base and J by 2 bases, with 10 bases between. The length of the CDR3 is 14 residues. Per the germline V gene, CDR1 is SGHDT and CDR2 is YYEEEE. The whole variable domain, remainder taken from reference TRBV5-6 and TRBJ2-7, is DAGVTQSPTHLIKTRGQQVTLRCSPKSGHDTVSWYQQALGQGPQFIFQYYEEEERQRGNFPDRFSGHQFPNYSSELNVNALLLGDSALYLCASSLYGSPYEQYFGPGTRLTVT.

This rearrangement joins TRBV18 to TRBJ2-3, with D hard to call. CDR3 length equals 13 residues. CDR1 and CDR2 (germline): KGHSH, LQKENI. The V end was cut by 3 bases, the J end by 0 bases, with 4 bases between. The CDR3 reads CASSPHSTDTQYF. CDR3 DNA: TGTGCCAGCTCACCTCACAGCACAGATACGCAGTATTTT.

This sequence joins TRBV14 and TRBJ2-2; D is uncertain. V was trimmed by 0 bases and J by 6 bases, leaving 5 bases between them. Germline V gene sequence: CDR1 SGHDN, CDR2 FVKESK. The CDR3 has 13 residues. The CDR3 reads CASSQDSPGELFF. The DNA for the CDR3 is TGTGCCAGCAGCCAAGATTCCCCCGGGGAGCTGTTTTTT.

The chain combines TRBV6-2 or TRBV6-3 with TRBJ2-7, with 11 nucleotides matching TRBD2. The CDR3 consists of 14 residues. Germline V lookup: CDR1 MNHEY, CDR2 SVGEGT. V was clipped by 4 bases and J by 7 bases; unmatched bases: 6. For the CDR3, the DNA is TGTGCCAGCAGTTCGACTAGCGGGGCGGATGAGCAGTACTTC. Encoded protein: CASSSTSGADEQYF.